This T cell receptor (beta chain) was captured in a study of tumor and adjacent non-tumor tissue in lung cancer (dated by TCRdb to 2016 to 2018). In the study overall: The cohort included around eleven adenocarcinoma, a couple of squamous cell carcinoma and 1 small cell lung cancer patients. Among the 15 or so patients, ages ranged from roughly 31 to 85 years, roughly ten were men and 5 were women, and disease was TNM stage I to III. Sequencing produced around 130,000,000 productive TCRbeta reads in total, an average of approximately 4.5 million reads per sample. Using bulk TCRbeta repertoires from 15 lung cancer patients, the study set lung tumor tissue side by side with matched distant non-tumor lung tissue. TCRbeta CDR3 sequencing was performed on about 30 paired specimens, with one tumor sample and one normal lung sample collected per patient.

Libraries were constructed by multiplex PCR. The sequencer was an Illumina HiSeq 2500. TCRbeta libraries were built by three rounds of nested PCR using primers (Table S4), following protocols modified from ARM-PCR. Before sequencing, PCR products in the 200-500 bp range were cut out of the gel and cleaned up using the QIAquick gel extraction kit. Turning to the authors' computational methods: Reads were cleaned with Trimmomatic, merged with FLASH into complete CDR3 sequences, and assigned to V(D)J germline segments with MiTCR. VDJtools was used to compute clonal diversity as the inverse Simpson's index. In-frame sequences lacking a premature stop codon were counted as productive reads. The raw public data were reprocessed by TCRdb itself: fastp quality trimming at Q25, MiXCR clonotype calling, in-frame beta chains only. Rows with one shared CDR3 protein collapse into an entry with the most common genes and DNA. The V and J calls come from TCRdb's annotation, not from the publication. Within this sample are about 75,000 distinct CDR3 sequences, with more than 60% of them counted one time only. The biggest ten clones account for roughly 12% of the sample.

Ends included, the CDR3 has 16 residues. Only the CDR3 region is kept as DNA, spanning 48 bases read in frame from base 1. The junction shows trimming of 6 bases on V and 2 bases on J, plus 17 bases between the germline ends. To note about this clonotype: There is no known antigen for this receptor. Because it lacks the conserved phenylalanine or tryptophan at the end, this CDR3 is likely a read error.

Bulk unsorted tissue served as the source for RNA extraction, and RNA quality was assessed using a NanoDrop ND-1000 and an Agilent 2100. Newly diagnosed lung cancer patients without prior chemotherapy who had been admitted for thoracic surgery in China between August and November 2014 were enrolled as donors. Patients with previous radiotherapy or chemotherapy, or with another concurrent cancer, were excluded from the study. Surgical tissue pieces of 1-2 cm3 were preserved in RNAlater solution and were kept at -80 degrees C until use. Findings and caveats that apply to the study as a whole: Tumor tissue showed significantly greater TCR diversity (inverse Simpson) than normal lung tissue (approximately 400 vs 170, P = 0.0075, Mann-Whitney U test). Younger patients had significantly higher TCR diversity, and higher tumor TCR diversity was associated with shorter overall and disease-free survival. The top 100 clones accounted for a significantly larger cumulative portion of the repertoire in normal lung than in tumor tissue. The sequencing platform is not named in the methods, and unique molecular identifiers are not mentioned. Peripheral blood was not sequenced, so blood TCRbeta repertoires were not examined in the lung cancer patients of the study. With only about 16 patients in the cohort, the authors noted that larger samples and more detailed clinical data are needed.

The V and J segments used are TRBV12-3 or TRBV12-4 and TRBJ1-5; the D segment cannot be called with confidence. The sample taken for sequencing was lung tumor tissue. The TCR was taken from a woman aged 45-59 years with non-small cell lung cancer. Read as DNA, the sequence is TGTGCCAGCAGAATGACGGGGTCTATAGGCAATCAGCCCCAGCATTCT. Translated, it reads CASRMTGSIGNQPQHS.